This TCR beta chain appears in the sequencing data of a study of T cell changes during pregnancy in multiple sclerosis. V gave up 2 bases and J gave up 4 bases, with 15 bases separating them. The length of the CDR3 is 15 residues. Germline V CDR1 and CDR2: LNHDA, SQIVND (reference sequence). Measured with immunoSEQ multiplex PCR; TCRdb has only the in-frame clones, and not every one. The sample records tens of thousands of clones, approximately 86% being singletons. This chain links TRBV19 with TRBJ2-7; maybe TRBD2 (7 bases). The sequence derives from a female donor in good health, enrolled as a control in a pregnancy study. The sequencing here drew on CD4+ T cells from peripheral blood mononuclear cells, taken in the first trimester of pregnancy. CDR3 sequence: CASSIQAGAGYEQYF. The DNA of the CDR3 is TGTGCCAGTAGTATACAGGCGGGGGCTGGGTACGAGCAGTACTTC. Variable domain in full (rest from reference TRBV19 and TRBJ2-7): DGGITQSPKYLFRKEGQNVTLSCEQNLNHDAMYWYRQDPGQGLRLIYYSQIVNDFQKGDIAEGYSVSREKKESFPLTVTSAQKNPTAFYLCASSIQAGAGYEQYFGPGTRLTVT.